These T cell receptor beta chains were read from a single sample in a study of beta chain features in type 1 diabetes. The assay was immunoSEQ multiplex PCR, and TCRdb's table has in-frame clones only and misses some. Here the sample spans 300,000 to 400,000 clones, approximately 12% being singletons. Sequenced: naive CD4+ T cells from blood. These receptors were collected from a man aged 18 to 30 in good health. The CDR3 runs from the conserved cysteine through the conserved F or W. A D gene is named only where the DNA matches it firmly. Clone size appears in some rows only: once, few, many, or a class for an expanded clone.

TRBJ2-3	few	TRBD1	TRBV11-2	TGTGCCAGCAGACCACCTCCGGGACAGAGGATCACAGATACGCAGTATTTT	CASRPPPGQRITDTQYF
TRBJ2-1	few	-	TRBV28	TGTGCCAGCAGTTCACCCCGGACAGCTCATCGGCAGTTCTTC	CASSSPRTAHRQFF
TRBJ2-5	few	-	TRBV4-2	TGTGCCAGCAGCTTGGCTGAGACCCAGTACTTC	CASSLAETQYF
TRBJ2-1	few	-	TRBV7-9	TGTGCCAGCAGCACACAGATTGAGCAGTTCTTC	CASSTQIEQFF
TRBJ1-1	-	-	TRBV6-6	TGTGCCAGCAAAAATCGCGTCCACACTGAAGCTTTCTTT	CASKNRVHTEAFF
TRBJ1-1	few	TRBD1	TRBV9	TGTGCCAGCAGCGTAACAGGGGTTGTCACTGAAGCTTTCTTT	CASSVTGVVTEAFF
TRBJ2-7	-	-	TRBV6-6	TGTGCCAGCAGTTACTCGATAGCCCTAGGCGAGCAGTACTTC	CASSYSIALGEQYF
TRBJ2-1	few	-	TRBV5-1	TGCGCCAGCAGCACATACACCAGGGGTATCTACAATGAGCAGTTCTTC	CASSTYTRGIYNEQFF
TRBJ1-2	-	-	TRBV28	TGTGCCAGCAGTTTGGGCACCCCCTATGGCTACACCTTC	CASSLGTPYGYTF
TRBJ2-1	few	TRBD1	TRBV29-1	TGCAGCGTTGGGTGGGGGACAGGCTCCTACAATGAGCAGTTCTTC	CSVGWGTGSYNEQFF
TRBJ1-5	few	TRBD1	TRBV28	TGTGCCAGCAGGTTAGGGGGCGAAGAACAGCCCCAGCATTTT	CASRLGGEEQPQHF
TRBJ2-3	few	-	TRBV7-9	TGTGCCAGCAACCCGGCCGGGTCCGCCGATGCGCAGTATTTT	CASNPAGSADAQYF
TRBJ2-3	-	TRBD1	TRBV28	TGTGCCAGCTCAGAACAGGGGGCTCGGACAGATACGCAGTATTTT	CASSEQGARTDTQYF
TRBJ1-1	few	-	TRBV19	TGTGCCAGTAGTGTCCACAGGGAGTACACTGAAGCTTTCTTT	CASSVHREYTEAFF
TRBJ2-1	few	-	TRBV7-3	TGTGCCAGCAGCTTAACAGGGGTTTCCTACAATGAGCAGTTCTTC	CASSLTGVSYNEQFF
TRBJ1-5	few	-	TRBV7-2	TGTGCCAGCGGGCCTGGGCTGGATCAGCCCCAGCATTTT	CASGPGLDQPQHF
TRBJ2-1	-	-	TRBV19	TGTGCCAGTAGTACGTCCGGGACATTGAGTGAGCAGTTCTTC	CASSTSGTLSEQFF
TRBJ1-2	few	-	TRBV30	TGTGCCTGGAGTCCCATTAGAAACTCTAACTATGGCTACACCTTC	CAWSPIRNSNYGYTF
TRBJ2-6	few	-	TRBV5-1	TGCGCCAGCAGCTTGAGCGGGTCTAGGGCCAACGTCCTGACTTTC	CASSLSGSRANVLTF
TRBJ1-2	-	-	TRBV9	TGTGCCAGCAGCGTATCGGCGGACTATGGCTACACCTTC	CASSVSADYGYTF
TRBJ2-7	few	TRBD1	TRBV19	TGTGCCAGTAGTATACAGGGACAGCCCTCCTACGAGCAGTACTTC	CASSIQGQPSYEQYF
TRBJ1-6	few	-	TRBV28	TGTGCCAGCAGTGACCTAGCGGGTTCACCCCTCCACTTT	CASSDLAGSPLHF
TRBJ2-1	-	-	TRBV29-1	TGCAGCGCAAAAGGGACACAGTACAATGAGCAGTTCTTC	CSAKGTQYNEQFF
TRBJ1-4	few	TRBD1	TRBV9	TGTGCCAGCAGCATTGGGACAGGGTTTAATGAAAAACTGTTTTTT	CASSIGTGFNEKLFF
TRBJ2-1	-	-	TRBV4-3	TGCGCCAGCAGCCAAGTAATCACTAGTTTTCTGTTCTTC	CASSQVITSFLFF
TRBJ2-1	-	TRBD1	TRBV5-1	TGCGCCAGCAGTCGTGGACAGGGGGCATACAATGAGCAGTTCTTC	CASSRGQGAYNEQFF
TRBJ1-5	few	-	TRBV5-1	TGCGCCAGCAGCTTGTCAGGGTTAGGTCAGCCCCAGCATTTT	CASSLSGLGQPQHF
TRBJ2-7	few	TRBD1	TRBV4-3	TGCGCCAGCAGCCTTACCTTAGGGACAGGGGCCTACGAGCAGTACTTC	CASSLTLGTGAYEQYF
TRBJ1-1	few	-	TRBV5-4	TGTGCCAGCACTTCCCGTCGCGGAGGCGGATCGAACACTGAAGCTTTCTTT	CASTSRRGGGSNTEAFF
TRBJ2-5	-	TRBD2	TRBV11-1	TGTGCCAGCAGTCAAGGGAGGGGCGAGACCCAGTACTTC	CASSQGRGETQYF
TRBJ1-2	-	-	TRBV4-3	TGCGCCAGCAGCCCCCAGGGTGCAAGGGCCTATGGCTACACCTTC	CASSPQGARAYGYTF
TRBJ1-1	-	TRBD1	TRBV7-3	TGTGCCAGCAGCTCACAGGGGGCCACTGAAGCTTTCTTT	CASSSQGATEAFF
TRBJ2-1	-	TRBD1	TRBV23-1	TGCGCCAGCACTTCCCACAGGGGGATTTTAGTCTACAATGAGCAGTTCTTC	CASTSHRGILVYNEQFF
TRBJ2-1	-	TRBD1	TRBV6-6	TGTGCCAGCAGTTACCGACAGGGTTGGCTAGAGCAGTTCTTC	CASSYRQGWLEQFF
TRBJ2-1	-	TRBD2	TRBV30	TGTGCCTGGAGGGGACTAGCGGGGGTGAATGAGCAGTTCTTC	CAWRGLAGVNEQFF
TRBJ2-3	few	-	TRBV30	TGTGCCTGGAGTGAGGGGAATCAAGGCACAGATACGCAGTATTTT	CAWSEGNQGTDTQYF
TRBJ2-1	few	TRBD1	TRBV7-3	TGTGCCAGCAGCCTGGACAGGGCAATTGACAATGAGCAGTTCTTC	CASSLDRAIDNEQFF
TRBJ2-4	few	TRBD1	TRBV6-5	TGTGCCAGCAGTTACTCTCGACAGGGGAGCAAAAACATTCAGTACTTC	CASSYSRQGSKNIQYF
TRBJ1-5	-	TRBD1	TRBV9	TGTGCCAGCAGCCGGGACAGCTATAGCAATCAGCCCCAGCATTTT	CASSRDSYSNQPQHF
TRBJ2-5	-	TRBD1	TRBV7-9	TGTGCCAGCAGCTTGGACAGGGGTGGGGGGACCCAGTACTTC	CASSLDRGGGTQYF
TRBJ1-6	few	-	TRBV5-6	TGTGCCAGCAGCGGAGTCCGATCACCCCTCCACTTT	CASSGVRSPLHF
TRBJ2-3	few	TRBD2	TRBV29-1	TGCAGCGTTGGGGCGGGAGGAAGGGCAGATACGCAGTATTTT	CSVGAGGRADTQYF
TRBJ2-1	-	-	TRBV25-1	TGTGCCACCACGTCCCAGGGGACCTACAATGAGCAGTTCTTC	CATTSQGTYNEQFF
TRBJ2-5	-	-	TRBV7-9	TGTGCCAGCAGCTTAAGCGCGATACAAGAGACCCAGTACTTC	CASSLSAIQETQYF
TRBJ1-5	few	-	TRBV15	TGTGCCACCAGAATGGGGGGAGGGAGCAATCAGCCCCAGCATTTT	CATRMGGGSNQPQHF
TRBJ2-7	-	-	TRBV18	TGTGCCAGCTCCCCGGACGGCAGGGGCTCATCTTTCTTC	CASSPDGRGSSFF
TRBJ2-7	few	TRBD2	TRBV7-2	TGTGCCAGCAGCTTAGTAGCGGGGATAAGCTCCTACGAGCAGTACTTC	CASSLVAGISSYEQYF
TRBJ1-1	few	-	TRBV7-2	TGTGCCAGCAGCTTAGGCGGCCTGAACACTGAAGCTTTCTTT	CASSLGGLNTEAFF
TRBJ1-2	few	-	TRBV30	TGTGCCTGGAGTGTGGCGGGCACAAACCCCTTGGGCTACACCTTC	CAWSVAGTNPLGYTF
TRBJ1-5	-	-	TRBV25-1	TGTGCCAGCAGCGCCGACGGGGTAGCGGGGAATCAGCCCCAGCATTTT	CASSADGVAGNQPQHF
TRBJ2-5	-	-	TRBV29-1	TGCAGCGCCGGAGGAGGGTTTCAAGAGACCCAGTACTTC	CSAGGGFQETQYF
TRBJ1-1	-	-	TRBV7-3	TGTGCCAGCAGCCTCAGTCAAATGCACCGGGACAAGAACACTGAAGCTTTCTTT	CASSLSQMHRDKNTEAFF